This T cell receptor (beta chain) was sequenced during a study of tumor-infiltrating lymphocytes in oesophageal squamous cell carcinoma. TCRdb re-called the PCR reads with MiXCR, one entry per CDR3 protein. Of roughly 21,000 distinct CDR3 sequences listed, around two fifths were seen once; the top ten hold less than 45%. This clonotype was seen more than once but under ten times. V lost 6 bases, J lost 7 bases, and 6 bases stayed unmatched. The V gene's germline CDR1 is SGHTA and CDR2 FQGNSA. This CDR3 contains 14 residues. This clonotype was sampled from a male donor with esophageal squamous cell carcinoma. The chain recombines TRBV7-2 with TRBJ1-6; 7 nucleotides line up with TRBD1. Sequencing used esophageal tumor tissue. The CDR3: CASRWTGLNSPLHF. CDR3 bases: TGTGCCAGCAGATGGACAGGCCTCAATTCACCCCTCCACTTT.